The entry below describes one T cell receptor beta chain. Its antigen remains unidentified. Data came from immunoSEQ multiplex PCR; TCRdb stores just in-frame clones and leaves some out. The repertoire consists of around 140,000 clones, with more than 70% occurring once and the leading ten covering about 3%. This entry comes from a study of T cell responses to AZD1222 COVID-19 vaccine. Broader study findings: Variant regions that are unmutated are reportedly the target of nearly half of spike-specific TCRs. Spike-specific TCR repertoires showed rising breadth and depth after two AZD1222 doses.

The CDR3 is 15 amino acids. From germline, CDR1 is MNHEY and CDR2 SVGAGI. Trimming removed 0 bases from V and 5 bases from J, with 13 bases in between. The sample consisted of peripheral blood, taken on day 0 of AZD1222 vaccination. The sequence derives from an adult in good health. The chain joins TRBV6-5 to TRBJ1-1, with D maybe TRBD1 (5 bases). CDR3 residues: CASSYSGAGSTEAFF. The CDR3 DNA follows: TGTGCCAGCAGTTACTCCGGGGCCGGGAGTACTGAAGCTTTCTTT.